The source of this TCR beta chain is a study of T cell responses to AZD1222 COVID-19 vaccine. General observations from the study: Donors were mostly white British, more females; clonal diversity possibly underestimated. The study identified only five to seven AZD1222 recipients as seropositive at baseline.

This table comes from immunoSEQ multiplex PCR, and its TCRdb copy is limited to in-frame clones, with some not included. This sample has some 80,000 clones, with 65% to 80% found just once. In the case of this clone: The antigen is not known.

The V end lost 8 bases, the J end lost 15 bases, and 17 bases lay between the germline ends. The CDR3 spans 11 residues. The sample consisted of peripheral blood, taken 28 days after the second dose of the MenACWY control vaccine. The source of this sequence is an adult who received the MenACWY meningococcal vaccine as a control. The V gene is TRBV12-3 or TRBV12-4, the J gene TRBJ2-1; no definite D call. The CDR3 DNA follows: TGTGCCAGCCGTATTGGTCTTCCCCGGTTCTTC. It specifies CASRIGLPRFF.